These T cell receptor beta chains were read from a single sample in a study of CD8 T cells in ankylosing spondylitis. TCRdb recomputed calls from the 5' RACE reads with MiXCR, one row per CDR3 protein. The data hold 750,000 to 850,000 distinct CDR3 sequences, with around 11% observed a single time. Sequencing used blood, either unsorted or a sorted T cell fraction (not recorded which). All receptors come from a male donor with ankylosing spondylitis. Both conserved end residues are part of each CDR3. A D gene is named only where the DNA matches it firmly. Clone size is stated in some rows and not others, as once, few, many or a class when expanded.

cdr3_nt: TGTGCCAGCAGCGTACGGGCTAGCGGGGGGAGCTCCTACAATGAGCAGTTCTTC; cdr3_aa: CASSVRASGGSSYNEQFF; clone_size: many; d_call: TRBD2; v_call: TRBV9; j_call: TRBJ2-1
cdr3_nt: TGTGCCAGCAGTGAGGCAGGACGGAATCAGCCCCAGCATTTT; cdr3_aa: CASSEAGRNQPQHF; clone_size: -; d_call: -; v_call: TRBV6-1; j_call: TRBJ1-5
cdr3_nt: TGTGCCACCAGTGATTTAGGGTTGGGGCAAGAGACCCAGTACTTC; cdr3_aa: CATSDLGLGQETQYF; clone_size: few; d_call: -; v_call: TRBV24-1; j_call: TRBJ2-5
cdr3_nt: TGTGCCAGCAGTTCTAGAATCCATGAGCAGTTCTTC; cdr3_aa: CASSSRIHEQFF; clone_size: few; d_call: -; v_call: TRBV6-2/TRBV6-3; j_call: TRBJ2-1
cdr3_nt: TGCAGTGCCACACGGCGGCTAGCGGCCGACAATGAGCAGTTCTTC; cdr3_aa: CSATRRLAADNEQFF; clone_size: few; d_call: TRBD2; v_call: TRBV20-1; j_call: TRBJ2-1
cdr3_nt: TGCGCCAGCAGCCGGGGACAGTCAACTAATGAAAAACTGTTTTTT; cdr3_aa: CASSRGQSTNEKLFF; clone_size: -; d_call: TRBD1; v_call: TRBV5-1; j_call: TRBJ1-4
cdr3_nt: TGTGCCTGGGCTCAAACGACAGGGCCCTACGAGCAGTACTTC; cdr3_aa: CAWAQTTGPYEQYF; clone_size: -; d_call: TRBD1; v_call: TRBV30; j_call: TRBJ2-7
cdr3_nt: TGTGCCAGCAGTCTCTGGGAGTCCTACGAGCAGTACTTC; cdr3_aa: CASSLWESYEQYF; clone_size: -; d_call: -; v_call: TRBV5-5; j_call: TRBJ2-7
cdr3_nt: TGCAGCGTAGACGGGGCTAATGAAAAACTGTTTTTT; cdr3_aa: CSVDGANEKLFF; clone_size: few; d_call: -; v_call: TRBV29-1; j_call: TRBJ1-4
cdr3_nt: TGTGCCAGCAACAACAATCATCTCGTAGGGGGCGTAGGCAATCAGCCCCAGCATTTT; cdr3_aa: CASNNNHLVGGVGNQPQHF; clone_size: few; d_call: TRBD1; v_call: TRBV6-1; j_call: TRBJ1-5
cdr3_nt: TGTGCCAGCACCATCCTGGGGGGCGGGGAGCTGTTTTTT; cdr3_aa: CASTILGGGELFF; clone_size: -; d_call: -; v_call: TRBV6-1; j_call: TRBJ2-2
cdr3_nt: TGCAGCGTTGAAGGGGACAGAGGGAAGAACACTGAAGCTTTCTTT; cdr3_aa: CSVEGDRGKNTEAFF; clone_size: many; d_call: TRBD1; v_call: TRBV29-1; j_call: TRBJ1-1
cdr3_nt: TGCAGTGCTAGTGGGATGACAGGGAACACTGAAGCTTTCTTT; cdr3_aa: CSASGMTGNTEAFF; clone_size: -; d_call: -; v_call: TRBV20-1; j_call: TRBJ1-1
cdr3_nt: TGTGCCAGCAGCGCAAGGGGGCACGGGGAGACCCAGTACTTC; cdr3_aa: CASSARGHGETQYF; clone_size: -; d_call: TRBD1; v_call: TRBV7-2; j_call: TRBJ2-5
cdr3_nt: TGCGCCAGCAGCCAGCGGGACGGTAATGAAAAACTGTTTTTT; cdr3_aa: CASSQRDGNEKLFF; clone_size: -; d_call: -; v_call: TRBV4-3; j_call: TRBJ1-4
cdr3_nt: TGTGCCATCAGTGACCCCGGGACGGAGAACACTGAAGCTTTCTTT; cdr3_aa: CAISDPGTENTEAFF; clone_size: many; d_call: -; v_call: TRBV10-3; j_call: TRBJ1-1
cdr3_nt: TGTGCCAGCAGCTTAAAGGCCCGTTCAGAGACCCAGTACTTC; cdr3_aa: CASSLKARSETQYF; clone_size: -; d_call: -; v_call: TRBV7-2; j_call: TRBJ2-5
cdr3_nt: TGTGCCAGCAGCCTGGGACCCCACGGGGGAGATACGCAGTATTTT; cdr3_aa: CASSLGPHGGDTQYF; clone_size: -; d_call: -; v_call: TRBV3-1; j_call: TRBJ2-3
cdr3_nt: TGTGCCAGCAGCTTCCGGGACAGCAGAGACCTGGAGCTGTTTTTT; cdr3_aa: CASSFRDSRDLELFF; clone_size: few; d_call: TRBD1; v_call: TRBV7-2; j_call: TRBJ2-2
cdr3_nt: TGTGCCAGTTCAGTCGGTGACTCCTACGAGCAGTACTTC; cdr3_aa: CASSVGDSYEQYF; clone_size: -; d_call: -; v_call: TRBV7-2; j_call: TRBJ2-7
cdr3_nt: TGTGCCACCAGCAGAGGTGGCCATAACTATGGCTACACCTTC; cdr3_aa: CATSRGGHNYGYTF; clone_size: few; d_call: -; v_call: TRBV15; j_call: TRBJ1-2
cdr3_nt: TGTGCCAGCAGCCAAGAATTCGGCGGCTACACCTTC; cdr3_aa: CASSQEFGGYTF; clone_size: -; d_call: -; v_call: TRBV14; j_call: TRBJ1-2
cdr3_nt: TGCAGTGCTAGCGGGAGATCTGTTGAGCAGTTCTTC; cdr3_aa: CSASGRSVEQFF; clone_size: few; d_call: -; v_call: TRBV20-1; j_call: TRBJ2-1
cdr3_nt: TGCGCCAGCGGGATAGCGGGGAGAAACTACGAGCAGTACTTC; cdr3_aa: CASGIAGRNYEQYF; clone_size: -; d_call: TRBD2; v_call: TRBV5-1; j_call: TRBJ2-7
cdr3_nt: TGTGCCAGCAGTGAATTCGGGGGTTGGAGTACCGGGGAGCTGTTTTTT; cdr3_aa: CASSEFGGWSTGELFF; clone_size: few; d_call: -; v_call: TRBV6-1; j_call: TRBJ2-2
cdr3_nt: TGTGCCAGCAGCTACGACTCCGGGACAGGGATAGGCTACACCTTC; cdr3_aa: CASSYDSGTGIGYTF; clone_size: -; d_call: TRBD1; v_call: TRBV3-1; j_call: TRBJ1-2
cdr3_nt: TGTGCCAGCAGCCTCCTTACTAGCGGGGGGGCGATCGGCGAGACCCAGTACTTC; cdr3_aa: CASSLLTSGGAIGETQYF; clone_size: -; d_call: TRBD2; v_call: TRBV11-2; j_call: TRBJ2-5
cdr3_nt: TGCAGTGCCAGACCCCAAGGGGATCAGCCCCAGCATTTT; cdr3_aa: CSARPQGDQPQHF; clone_size: many; d_call: -; v_call: TRBV20-1; j_call: TRBJ1-5
cdr3_nt: TGCAGTGCTAGAGACTACAGGGGGACCTATGGCTACACCTTC; cdr3_aa: CSARDYRGTYGYTF; clone_size: -; d_call: TRBD1; v_call: TRBV20-1; j_call: TRBJ1-2
cdr3_nt: TGTGCCAGCAGTTTTGGAGGATTCTACAATGAGCAGTTCTTC; cdr3_aa: CASSFGGFYNEQFF; clone_size: many; d_call: -; v_call: TRBV12-3/TRBV12-4; j_call: TRBJ2-1
cdr3_nt: TGTGCCACCCAACATACCCGGGACAGCGGATACAATGAGCAGTTCTTC; cdr3_aa: CATQHTRDSGYNEQFF; clone_size: few; d_call: TRBD1; v_call: TRBV27; j_call: TRBJ2-1
cdr3_nt: TGTGCCAGCAGCCAAGGCCAGACTATCACCGGGGAGCTGTTTTTT; cdr3_aa: CASSQGQTITGELFF; clone_size: -; d_call: -; v_call: TRBV4-2; j_call: TRBJ2-2
cdr3_nt: TGTGCCACCGCTACCGGGGTACGGTATGGCTACACCTTC; cdr3_aa: CATATGVRYGYTF; clone_size: few; d_call: -; v_call: TRBV27; j_call: TRBJ1-2
cdr3_nt: TGTGCCAGCAGAACCAAACAGGGGCCGTATGAGACCCAGTACTTC; cdr3_aa: CASRTKQGPYETQYF; clone_size: -; d_call: TRBD1; v_call: TRBV11-2; j_call: TRBJ2-5
cdr3_nt: TGTGCCACCAGCAGAGGTGAAGGACTAGCGGGAGACGAGCAGTACTTC; cdr3_aa: CATSRGEGLAGDEQYF; clone_size: -; d_call: TRBD2; v_call: TRBV15; j_call: TRBJ2-7
cdr3_nt: TGTGCCATCAGGGTCGGAGAGACCCAGTACTTC; cdr3_aa: CAIRVGETQYF; clone_size: -; d_call: -; v_call: TRBV10-3; j_call: TRBJ2-5
cdr3_nt: TGTGCCAGCAGCCAAGGGGACCGACCCGTCACCTACGAGCAGTACTTC; cdr3_aa: CASSQGDRPVTYEQYF; clone_size: few; d_call: -; v_call: TRBV3-1; j_call: TRBJ2-7
cdr3_nt: TGCAGTGCTAGTTATCTAGCGTACTACGAGCAGTACTTC; cdr3_aa: CSASYLAYYEQYF; clone_size: -; d_call: -; v_call: TRBV20-1; j_call: TRBJ2-7
cdr3_nt: TGTGCCAGCAGCGCGACAGGGAATTCACCCCTCCACTTT; cdr3_aa: CASSATGNSPLHF; clone_size: few; d_call: TRBD1; v_call: TRBV9; j_call: TRBJ1-6
cdr3_nt: TGCAGTGCTAGTAAGGGCTACTCCTACGAGCAGTACTTC; cdr3_aa: CSASKGYSYEQYF; clone_size: few; d_call: -; v_call: TRBV20-1; j_call: TRBJ2-7
cdr3_nt: TGTGCCACCAGTGATTTGTCTAGCGGGAGAGTTAATGAGCAGTTCTTC; cdr3_aa: CATSDLSSGRVNEQFF; clone_size: -; d_call: TRBD2; v_call: TRBV24-1; j_call: TRBJ2-1
cdr3_nt: TGTGCCAGCAGCATCGACCGGGACAACTACGAGCAGTACTTC; cdr3_aa: CASSIDRDNYEQYF; clone_size: -; d_call: -; v_call: TRBV7-6; j_call: TRBJ2-7
cdr3_nt: TGCAGTGCTAGAGATCCGAGACAGGGCTCCCCTGAAGCTTTCTTT; cdr3_aa: CSARDPRQGSPEAFF; clone_size: many; d_call: TRBD1; v_call: TRBV20-1; j_call: TRBJ1-1
cdr3_nt: TGTGCCAGCAGCTTAGACCGGATAGGGCAGCCCCAGCATTTT; cdr3_aa: CASSLDRIGQPQHF; clone_size: many; d_call: -; v_call: TRBV7-2; j_call: TRBJ1-5
cdr3_nt: TGTGCCAGCAGTTACCCGACTACTGATGGCACTTACAATGAGCAGTTCTTC; cdr3_aa: CASSYPTTDGTYNEQFF; clone_size: few; d_call: -; v_call: TRBV6-2/TRBV6-3; j_call: TRBJ2-1
cdr3_nt: TGCGCCAGCAGCCAACGGGAGTGGGGTTACAATGAGCAGTTCTTC; cdr3_aa: CASSQREWGYNEQFF; clone_size: few; d_call: -; v_call: TRBV4-3; j_call: TRBJ2-1
cdr3_nt: TGTGCCAGCAGTTTAAAGGTCGATGGCACCGGGGAGCTGTTTTTT; cdr3_aa: CASSLKVDGTGELFF; clone_size: few; d_call: -; v_call: TRBV12-3/TRBV12-4; j_call: TRBJ2-2
cdr3_nt: TGCAGTGCTAGACTGGGGGGTTCAAACACTGAAGCTTTCTTT; cdr3_aa: CSARLGGSNTEAFF; clone_size: few; d_call: -; v_call: TRBV20-1; j_call: TRBJ1-1
cdr3_nt: TGTGCCAGCAGCCAAGATCCGGCACTCTGGGCTGGAAACACCATATATTTT; cdr3_aa: CASSQDPALWAGNTIYF; clone_size: few; d_call: -; v_call: TRBV3-1; j_call: TRBJ1-3
cdr3_nt: TGTGCCTTCCACTCCGGGATGTCGACTGGGATCGGCTACACCTTC; cdr3_aa: CAFHSGMSTGIGYTF; clone_size: -; d_call: -; v_call: TRBV30; j_call: TRBJ1-2